The text below deals with one T cell receptor beta chain. The antigen is not known. CD4+CD45RO+CD25- cells were isolated as memory CD4+ T cells. TCRdb re-derived calls from the 5' RACE reads in MiXCR, one entry per CDR3 protein. The repertoire includes 35,000 to 50,000 distinct CDR3 sequences, about 32% of them detected once, and more than 3.5% sits in the top ten. CDR1 and CDR2 (germline): DFQATT, SNEGSKA (reference sequence). V shed 4 bases, J shed 3 bases, and the junction held 7 bases outside the gene matches. This CDR3 has 16 amino acids. Study-level points and caveats: Tumor Treg TCRs overlapped most with tumor naive CD4+ cells. In terms of TCR gene usage, tumor memory CD4+ T cells clustered together with blood and lymph node memory CD4+ cells, as well as with lymph node naive CD4+ cells. Whole repertoires were not studied in the larger cohort, only one V-J beta rearrangement.

This TCR derives from a female donor with breast cancer. V usage is TRBV20-1 and J usage is TRBJ2-3; 13 bases map to TRBD2. The sample consisted of tumor-infiltrating memory CD4+ T cells sorted from the breast tumor. Subset indicated: memory CD4+ T cells, CD4+CD45RO+CD25-. CDR3 sequence: CSAKRRTSGRTDTQYF. Here the CDR3 DNA reads TGCAGTGCTAAGAGGAGGACTAGCGGGAGAACAGATACGCAGTATTTT.